The T cell receptor (beta chain) under discussion was sequenced for a study of technical replicates of blood from a few donors. This CDR3 is built from 14 residues. The germline V and J ends were trimmed by 3 bases and 5 bases, with 13 bases remaining between them. Germline V gene lookup returns CDR1 MGHRA and CDR2 YSYEKL. The repertoire was sequenced with immunoSEQ multiplex PCR; TCRdb's copy has only in-frame clones and lacks some. The repertoire has about 85,000 clones, around 94% of them found once; the top ten carry 0.2% to 0.3%. This receptor was taken from a human donor in good health. This chain uses TRBV4-1 with TRBJ1-2; TRBD1 might be the D (5 bases). The sample comprised T cells isolated from PBMCs. The CDR3 is CASSQSGTVYGYTF. The DNA for the CDR3 is TGCGCCAGCAGCCAGTCCGGGACTGTTTATGGCTACACCTTC.